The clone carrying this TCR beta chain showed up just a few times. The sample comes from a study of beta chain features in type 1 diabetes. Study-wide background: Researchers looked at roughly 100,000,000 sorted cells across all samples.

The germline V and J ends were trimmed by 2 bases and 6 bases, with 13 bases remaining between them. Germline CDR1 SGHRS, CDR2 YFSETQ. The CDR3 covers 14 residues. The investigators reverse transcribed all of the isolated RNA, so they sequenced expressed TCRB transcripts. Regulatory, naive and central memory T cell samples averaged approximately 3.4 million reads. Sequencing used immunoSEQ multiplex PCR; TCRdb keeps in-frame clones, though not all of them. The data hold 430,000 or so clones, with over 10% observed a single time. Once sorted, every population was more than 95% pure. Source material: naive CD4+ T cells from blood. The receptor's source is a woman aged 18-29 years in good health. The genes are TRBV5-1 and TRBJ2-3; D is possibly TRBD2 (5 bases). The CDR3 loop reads CASSFGLFTDTQYF. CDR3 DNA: TGCGCCAGCAGCTTCGGACTGTTCACTGATACGCAGTATTTT.